The rows below give T cell receptor beta chains drawn from one sample of a study of blood T cell repertoires in COVID-19. Profiled with immunoSEQ multiplex PCR; TCRdb holds only in-frame clones, not every one. This repertoire shows tens of thousands of clones, around 88% found once; its top ten account for over 5%. What was sequenced was peripheral blood. These receptors were collected from a woman aged 70 to 79 with acute or convalescent COVID-19. The CDR3 runs from the conserved cysteine through the conserved F or W. Fields, in order: clone size, D gene, V gene, J gene, CDR3 protein, CDR3 DNA. D genes are given only for firm matches. Rows give clone size only sometimes, using once, few, many, or a class for an expanded clone.

size: -
D: TRBD1
V: TRBV28
J: TRBJ1-2
CDR3: CASSRPDRVNYGYTF
DNA: TGTGCCAGCAGCCGACCTGACAGGGTCAACTATGGCTACACCTTC

size: -
D: TRBD2
V: TRBV9
J: TRBJ2-5
CDR3: CASSPGLAGSGGETQYF
DNA: TGTGCCAGCAGCCCGGGACTAGCGGGATCCGGGGGGGAGACCCAGTACTTC

size: -
D: TRBD2
V: TRBV5-1
J: TRBJ2-5
CDR3: CASSLSTSGVETQYF
DNA: TGCGCCAGCAGCCTGTCAACTAGCGGGGTAGAGACCCAGTACTTC

size: -
D: TRBD2
V: TRBV6-5
J: TRBJ2-2
CDR3: CASGGTRATGELFF
DNA: TGTGCCAGCGGCGGGACTAGGGCCACCGGGGAGCTGTTTTTT

size: -
D: -
V: TRBV3-1/TRBV3-2
J: TRBJ1-2
CDR3: CASSQTTNYGYTF
DNA: TGTGCCAGCAGCCAAACTACTAACTATGGCTACACCTTC

size: -
D: -
V: TRBV30
J: TRBJ1-2
CDR3: CAWSVRGGDGRYGYTF
DNA: TGTGCCTGGAGTGTACGGGGAGGGGATGGACGGTATGGCTACACCTTC

size: -
D: -
V: TRBV5-8
J: TRBJ2-1
CDR3: CASSLELSSEQFF
DNA: TGTGCCAGCAGCTTGGAACTTTCTAGTGAGCAGTTCTTC

size: -
D: -
V: TRBV5-1
J: TRBJ1-2
CDR3: CASSFGGVGYTF
DNA: TGCGCCAGCAGCTTTGGAGGGGTCGGCTACACCTTC

size: -
D: -
V: TRBV27
J: TRBJ2-3
CDR3: CATLPGSTDTQYF
DNA: TGTGCCACCCTTCCCGGGAGTACAGATACGCAGTATTTT

size: -
D: -
V: TRBV11-2
J: TRBJ1-1
CDR3: CASSLGFQREAFF
DNA: TGTGCCAGCAGCTTAGGATTTCAGCGGGAAGCTTTCTTT

size: -
D: -
V: TRBV20-1
J: TRBJ1-5
CDR3: CSASLSGPGNQPQHF
DNA: TGCAGTGCTAGTCTTTCAGGGCCAGGCAATCAGCCCCAGCATTTT

size: -
D: TRBD2
V: TRBV4-1
J: TRBJ2-3
CDR3: CASSLGLAGLDTQYF
DNA: TGCGCCAGCAGCCTCGGACTAGCGGGTCTAGATACGCAGTATTTT

size: once
D: -
V: TRBV24-1
J: TRBJ2-1
CDR3: CATSDYPSSNEQFF
DNA: TGTGCCACCAGTGACTACCCGTCAAGCAATGAGCAGTTCTTC

size: -
D: -
V: TRBV11-2
J: TRBJ2-4
CDR3: CASSPDRDIKLAKNIQYF
DNA: TGTGCCAGCAGCCCCGACCGCGACATAAAACTAGCCAAAAACATTCAGTACTTC

size: -
D: TRBD1
V: TRBV9
J: TRBJ1-3
CDR3: CASSETGAGNTIYF
DNA: TGTGCCAGCAGTGAAACAGGGGCTGGAAACACCATATATTTT

size: -
D: -
V: TRBV4-1
J: TRBJ2-6
CDR3: CASSQAAGRDSGANVLTF
DNA: TGCGCCAGCAGCCAAGCGGCAGGGCGAGACTCTGGGGCCAACGTCCTGACTTTC

size: -
D: -
V: TRBV5-5
J: TRBJ1-5
CDR3: CASSLALGRGVSNQPQHF
DNA: TGTGCCAGCAGCTTGGCTCTCGGCAGGGGAGTAAGCAATCAGCCCCAGCATTTT

size: -
D: TRBD2
V: TRBV4-3
J: TRBJ2-1
CDR3: CASSQDPSGIYNEQFF
DNA: TGCGCCAGCAGCCAAGATCCTAGCGGCATCTACAATGAGCAGTTCTTC

size: -
D: TRBD1
V: TRBV11-3
J: TRBJ2-1
CDR3: CASSPHRGSYNEQFF
DNA: TGTGCCAGCAGCCCACACAGGGGATCCTACAATGAGCAGTTCTTC

size: -
D: TRBD1
V: TRBV9
J: TRBJ2-7
CDR3: CASSPKRGTGRYEQYF
DNA: TGTGCCAGCAGCCCTAAAAGGGGGACAGGGAGATACGAGCAGTACTTC

size: -
D: -
V: TRBV6-5
J: TRBJ1-1
CDR3: CASSYVALNTEAFF
DNA: TGTGCCAGCAGTTACGTGGCCTTGAACACTGAAGCTTTCTTT

size: few
D: TRBD1
V: TRBV6-5
J: TRBJ1-1
CDR3: CASSYGDRGGTEAFF
DNA: TGTGCCAGCAGTTACGGTGACAGGGGGGGAACTGAAGCTTTCTTT

size: -
D: -
V: TRBV11-2
J: TRBJ1-5
CDR3: CASSAKQTNQPQHF
DNA: TGTGCCAGCAGCGCAAAACAGACAAATCAGCCCCAGCATTTT

size: -
D: -
V: TRBV19
J: TRBJ1-5
CDR3: CASSTGQRKQPQHF
DNA: TGTGCCAGTAGTACCGGACAGAGGAAACAGCCCCAGCATTTT

size: -
D: -
V: TRBV7-3
J: TRBJ1-1
CDR3: CASRQTRNTEAFF
DNA: TGTGCCAGCAGGCAGACAAGAAACACTGAAGCTTTCTTT

size: -
D: -
V: TRBV5-1
J: TRBJ2-2
CDR3: CASSPGGNTGELFF
DNA: TGCGCCAGCAGCCCCGGGGGGAACACCGGGGAGCTGTTTTTT

size: -
D: -
V: TRBV9
J: TRBJ1-1
CDR3: CASSVEGRPEAFF
DNA: TGTGCCAGCAGCGTAGAAGGCAGGCCTGAAGCTTTCTTT